One T cell receptor beta chain is described in this entry. This clonotype was seen more than once but under ten times. Which antigen it targets is not known. It has no much larger one-base neighbor in the sample; base qualities were not kept. Library method: 5' RACE. For sequencing, an Illumina HiSeq 2500 was employed. The second PCR ran for roughly 7 to 12 cycles and used a J-beta primer mix along with a sample-barcoded 5' primer. A unique molecular identifier was introduced onto each TCR beta cDNA molecule by a template-switch 5' adaptor carrying 12 random nucleotides. Each sample yielded at least 2.5 million CDR3-containing paired-end reads. The Mint cDNA synthesis kit, primed by a TRBC-specific oligonucleotide, was used to synthesize first-strand cDNA from all RNA. All cDNA was treated with uracil-DNA glycosylase and then went through a first 18-cycle PCR with the universal primers M1SS and BC2_uni_R. Concerning the study's data processing: Each sample was normalized by randomly selecting 1 million high-quality reads, each carrying a distinct molecular identifier. Reads with shared molecular identifiers were discarded instead of being binned into consensus sequences. MiTCR, with a Q25 quality threshold and the strictest error-elimination algorithm, was used for CDR3 identification, clonotype clustering and error correction. A nonparametric unseen species model using Euler transformation provided a lower-bound estimate of total TCR beta diversity. The public reads were quality trimmed at Q25 with fastp and then assembled into clones with MiXCR by TCRdb, keeping productive beta chains. Entries that share a CDR3 protein sequence are merged under the most common genes and DNA. The V and J calls reflect TCRdb's pipeline rather than the authors' work. Present in this sample are around 800,000 distinct CDR3 sequences, roughly 26% of which were seen just once. Roughly 3.1% of the sample is held by the ten biggest clonotypes.

The source of the sample is a study of blood T cells in healthy people across ages (dated by TCRdb to 2013 to 2016). For the study in its entirety: Template switching captured roughly one uniquely barcoded TCR beta cDNA molecule per two T cells in model experiments. Using deep sequencing normalized with unique cDNA molecular identifiers, the study measured how TCR beta repertoire diversity changes with age. The donors were split into four age groups: young (average 16 years), middle-aged (39), aged (62) and long-lived (approximately 89). Two additional independent replicas of 1 million unique cDNA reads from the same blood draw were analyzed for two donors (one aged 18 to 29 and one aged 80 or older).

Sequences DFQATT (CDR1) and SNEGSKA (CDR2) are obtained from the germline V gene (reference sequence). The CDR3 measures 16 amino acids from cysteine to phenylalanine. Only the CDR3 portion is preserved as DNA: 48 bases, with reading frame beginning at the first base. Germline trimming amounts to 6 bases on V and 3 bases on J, with 10 as the count of junction bases outside the gene matches. Summary of the overall study and its limitations: Because profiling used bulk unsorted PBMCs, naive and antigen-experienced compartments could not be compared conclusively. As age increased, observed TCR beta diversity per million T cells dropped in a roughly linear way, and a significant reduction was already evident by age 40. The CMV infection status of donors was not known, potentially confounding age-related changes in expanded clonotypes. Total diversity estimates from one million sequenced T cells were considered lower bounds and underestimates. A strong correlation was found between observed TCR beta diversity and the percentage of naive T cells measured by flow cytometry. Compared with the aged group, the long-lived group had more naive CD4+ T cells, fewer expanded clones and increased TCR diversity, suggesting age selection.

Systemically healthy Caucasian individuals from Russia, 39 in total and aged roughly 6 to 95 years, were included as donors. Each donor gave around 9 milliliters of peripheral blood, collected into EDTA-treated Vacutainer tubes. Ficoll-Paque density-gradient centrifugation was used to isolate PBMCs, with at least 7 million per sample. Trizol reagent was used to extract total RNA from the PBMCs, yielding at least 5 micrograms per sample. For every donor, flow cytometry on a PBMC aliquot measured the percentage of naive CD45RAhigh/CD27high T cells. These data were likewise used in another study, on T cells of mothers and their children. The second study, in turn, reports: Donors were nine systemically healthy Caucasian individuals: three mothers and their six children. cDNA synthesis used all of the extracted RNA, with around 1.6 ug of RNA in each 15 ul reaction. In the second PCR, sample barcodes and 2-4 random nucleotides were introduced via the M1S primer. Over 8.5 million TCR beta CDR3 reads came from each mother, compared with roughly 2.8 million reads from each child. Thymic selection similarly shapes TCR recombination output in related and unrelated pairs, with minor effect from inherited differences. Normalized repertoire overlap was always found to be slightly, but never significantly, higher in related mother-child pairs than in unrelated mother-child pairs. No persistent microchimeric T cell clones were found, with a detection sensitivity of approximately 110 clones per million clonotypes. To look for features that set related mother-child pairs apart from unrelated individuals, the researchers ran deep NGS to compare the TCR beta repertoires of mothers and children. On average, the children were roughly 10 +/- 4 years old, while the mothers were around 40 +/- 4 years old. After adapters were ligated using NEBNext reagents, the libraries underwent 100+100 nt paired-end sequencing on an Illumina HiSeq 2000. Mother and child libraries were prepared a month apart and sequenced in separate runs to prevent cross-contamination. Each donor had between roughly 450,000 and 2,300,000 distinct TCR beta clonotypes identified. Naive TCR beta clonotypes were estimated from low-frequency clonotypes matched to each donor's FACS-determined naive share, without sorting.

The chain is assembled from TRBV20-1 and TRBJ2-2, and 10 junctional nucleotides match TRBD1. Material: blood. The sequence was collected from a boy younger than 18 in good health. The sequence in DNA is TGCAGTGCCCGAACACGACAGGGGGCATACACCGGGGAGCTGTTTTTT. Its translation reads: CSARTRQGAYTGELFF.